A selection of T cell receptor beta chains follows, all from one sample in a study of T cells in Graves' hyperthyroidism and ophthalmopathy. TCRdb re-derived calls from the multiplex PCR reads in MiXCR, one entry per CDR3 protein. This sample has some 460,000 distinct CDR3 sequences, with 15% to 18% found just once. Material for sequencing was blood. Every receptor here comes from a woman younger than 35 with Graves' hyperthyroidism. Each CDR3 is given with its conserved first and last residue. A D gene is named only where the DNA matches it firmly. Not all rows give a size; the values are once, few, many and, for expanded clones, a class.

J: TRBJ1-5
size: -
D: -
V: TRBV19
DNA: TGTGCCAGTAGTATAGATGGAGGTCTCACGTGGAGCAATCAGCCCCAGCATTTT
CDR3: CASSIDGGLTWSNQPQHF

J: TRBJ2-7
size: many
D: TRBD1
V: TRBV20-1
DNA: TGCAGTGCCATGACAGGACAGGGTACCTACGAGCAGTACTTC
CDR3: CSAMTGQGTYEQYF

J: TRBJ1-1
size: many
D: -
V: TRBV7-2
DNA: TGTGCCAGCAGCGTAGTGGGGATGAACACTGAAGCTTTCTTT
CDR3: CASSVVGMNTEAFF

J: TRBJ1-2
size: many
D: -
V: TRBV12-3/TRBV12-4
DNA: TGTGCCAGCAGTTTATTGGCAGGGAGGGACCATGGCTACACCTTC
CDR3: CASSLLAGRDHGYTF

J: TRBJ1-1
size: many
D: TRBD1
V: TRBV20-1
DNA: TGCAGTGCTAGATCGGACAGGATGAACACTGAAGCTTTCTTT
CDR3: CSARSDRMNTEAFF

J: TRBJ2-7
size: many
D: -
V: TRBV3-1
DNA: TGTGCCAGCAGCCAATGGGGGGACTACGAGCAGTACTTC
CDR3: CASSQWGDYEQYF

J: TRBJ1-3
size: -
D: -
V: TRBV11-2
DNA: TGTGCCAGCAGCAAGTCCTTTGGTCGGAACACCATATATTTT
CDR3: CASSKSFGRNTIYF

J: TRBJ1-1
size: few
D: -
V: TRBV6-5
DNA: TGTGCCAGCAGTTATCAGTCGATGGAACCCAGCTCGGCTTTCTTT
CDR3: CASSYQSMEPSSAFF

J: TRBJ2-7
size: once
D: TRBD1
V: TRBV25-1
DNA: TGTGCCAGCGCGGGACAGGGGGCTGTCGAGCAGTACTTC
CDR3: CASAGQGAVEQYF

J: TRBJ2-1
size: many
D: -
V: TRBV19
DNA: TGTGCCAGTAGTAGGGTCGGGAGCTCCTACAATGAGCAGTTCTTC
CDR3: CASSRVGSSYNEQFF

J: TRBJ2-4
size: -
D: TRBD1
V: TRBV6-2/TRBV6-3
DNA: TGTGCCAGCGGCGACAGGGGGAAAAACATTCAGTACTTC
CDR3: CASGDRGKNIQYF

J: TRBJ2-7
size: few
D: -
V: TRBV12-3/TRBV12-4
DNA: TGTGCCAGCAGTTGGTCGAAGGGGACTCAGCAGTACTTC
CDR3: CASSWSKGTQQYF

J: TRBJ2-3
size: few
D: -
V: TRBV27
DNA: TGTGCCAGCAGGGGGGGGGGCAGGGGGCTTACAGATACGCAGTATTTT
CDR3: CASRGGGRGLTDTQYF

J: TRBJ1-2
size: many
D: -
V: TRBV7-2
DNA: TGTGCCAGCAGCTCGGACTTGGGCTATGGCTACACCTTC
CDR3: CASSSDLGYGYTF

J: TRBJ1-3
size: few
D: -
V: TRBV7-2
DNA: TGTGCCAGCAGTTATGGAAACACCATATATTTT
CDR3: CASSYGNTIYF

J: TRBJ2-3
size: -
D: TRBD2
V: TRBV15
DNA: TGTGCCACCCTTATAGCGGGAAGCACAGATACGCAGTATTTT
CDR3: CATLIAGSTDTQYF

J: TRBJ2-6
size: -
D: -
V: TRBV20-1
DNA: TGCAGTGCTAGTATTCGATCTGGGGCCAACGTCCTGACTTTC
CDR3: CSASIRSGANVLTF

J: TRBJ1-6
size: -
D: -
V: TRBV3-1
DNA: TGTGCGAGCGGCCAAGGTCGCAGGGGACACGCACCCCTCCACTTT
CDR3: CASGQGRRGHAPLHF

J: TRBJ2-3
size: -
D: TRBD2
V: TRBV2
DNA: TGTGCCAGCAGTGTGACTAGCGCGGCCACAGATACGCAGTATTTT
CDR3: CASSVTSAATDTQYF

J: TRBJ2-1
size: many
D: TRBD1
V: TRBV2
DNA: TGTGCCAGCAGTAACACCGACAGGGACAATGAGCAGTTCTTC
CDR3: CASSNTDRDNEQFF

J: TRBJ1-5
size: many
D: TRBD1
V: TRBV2
DNA: TGTGCCAGCAGCACGATGGACAGGGACAATCAGCCCCAGCATTTT
CDR3: CASSTMDRDNQPQHF

J: TRBJ1-6
size: few
D: -
V: TRBV4-3
DNA: TGCGCCAGCAGCCAAGATGGGGCCTATAATTCACCCCTCCACTTT
CDR3: CASSQDGAYNSPLHF

J: TRBJ2-7
size: few
D: TRBD2
V: TRBV25-1
DNA: TGTGCCAGCAGCCGTAATCCCTCCGGCTCGAGCGGGAGATCCTACGAGCAGTACTTC
CDR3: CASSRNPSGSSGRSYEQYF

J: TRBJ2-5
size: -
D: TRBD2
V: TRBV7-2
DNA: TGTGCCAGCAGCCCCACTAGCGGGGGGATGGGGACCCAGTACTTC
CDR3: CASSPTSGGMGTQYF

J: TRBJ1-2
size: many
D: -
V: TRBV7-2
DNA: TGTGCCAGCAGCCCTCGTGGTCGACAGAATTCCTATGGCTACACCTTC
CDR3: CASSPRGRQNSYGYTF

J: TRBJ1-1
size: many
D: -
V: TRBV13
DNA: TGTGCCAGCAGCTCCGTCTACAGGGAGAACACTGAAGCTTTCTTT
CDR3: CASSSVYRENTEAFF

J: TRBJ1-5
size: -
D: -
V: TRBV20-1
DNA: TGCAGTGCTAGAATTCGGGGCCGCGGTTACCCCCAGCATTTT
CDR3: CSARIRGRGYPQHF

J: TRBJ1-2
size: many
D: TRBD1
V: TRBV5-1
DNA: TGCGCCAGCAGCTCGCGTAACAGGGGGCACGGCTACACCTTC
CDR3: CASSSRNRGHGYTF

J: TRBJ1-5
size: few
D: -
V: TRBV6-2/TRBV6-3
DNA: TGTGCCAGCAGTTACTCGTGGGGTGGTCAGCCCCAGCATTTT
CDR3: CASSYSWGGQPQHF

J: TRBJ1-1
size: many
D: -
V: TRBV5-1
DNA: TGCGCCAGCAGCTTGGTGCGTGGGGAGACCACTGAAGCTTTCTTT
CDR3: CASSLVRGETTEAFF

J: TRBJ1-3
size: many
D: -
V: TRBV12-3/TRBV12-4
DNA: TGTGCCAGCAGTTTATGGGGTCCTGGAAACACCATATATTTT
CDR3: CASSLWGPGNTIYF

J: TRBJ2-3
size: -
D: TRBD2
V: TRBV10-3
DNA: TGTGCCATCAGATTGACTAGCGGCACAGATACGCAGTATTTT
CDR3: CAIRLTSGTDTQYF

J: TRBJ1-1
size: -
D: -
V: TRBV4-3
DNA: TGCGCCAGCAGCCAAGGCTCGACAGGTAACACTGAAGCTTTCTTT
CDR3: CASSQGSTGNTEAFF

J: TRBJ2-7
size: many
D: -
V: TRBV7-2
DNA: TGTGCCAGCAGTCGGACAAGCGCCCCCTACGAGCAGTACTTC
CDR3: CASSRTSAPYEQYF

J: TRBJ2-2
size: many
D: -
V: TRBV9
DNA: TGTGCCAGCAGCGTAGCGGGCAGGTCCACCGGGGAGCTGTTTTTT
CDR3: CASSVAGRSTGELFF

J: TRBJ2-3
size: many
D: TRBD2
V: TRBV11-2
DNA: TGTGCCAGCAGCTTAGACAACGGACTAGCGGCAGATACGCAGTATTTT
CDR3: CASSLDNGLAADTQYF

J: TRBJ1-5
size: -
D: -
V: TRBV4-1
DNA: TGCGCCAGCAGCGAACGAGGGGTAGGCAATCAGCCCCAGCATTTT
CDR3: CASSERGVGNQPQHF

J: TRBJ1-3
size: -
D: TRBD1
V: TRBV29-1
DNA: TGCAGCGTGGGGGACAGCCAAGGAGACACCATATATTTT
CDR3: CSVGDSQGDTIYF

J: TRBJ2-7
size: many
D: -
V: TRBV3-1
DNA: TGTGCCAGCAGCCTGCGGAACTACGAGCAGTACTTC
CDR3: CASSLRNYEQYF

J: TRBJ1-1
size: many
D: -
V: TRBV7-2
DNA: TGTGCCAGCAGCTTACCCCGACAGTTGGCTAACACTGAAGCTTTCTTT
CDR3: CASSLPRQLANTEAFF

J: TRBJ1-1
size: -
D: -
V: TRBV5-5
DNA: TGTGCCAGCACCTACCATTGGCAGCGAGGGAACACTGAAGCTTTCTTT
CDR3: CASTYHWQRGNTEAFF

J: TRBJ1-3
size: many
D: -
V: TRBV7-2
DNA: TGTGCCAGCAGCTTAGGAAGGCAGGGGTTTGGAAACACCATATATTTT
CDR3: CASSLGRQGFGNTIYF

J: TRBJ1-5
size: many
D: TRBD1
V: TRBV6-5
DNA: TGTGCCAGCAGTTACACCGACAGGGGAGATGATCAGCCCCAGCATTTT
CDR3: CASSYTDRGDDQPQHF

J: TRBJ2-7
size: few
D: TRBD1
V: TRBV28
DNA: TGTGCCAGCAGCCCACCGGCAGGGGGCGCGTACGAGCAGTACTTC
CDR3: CASSPPAGGAYEQYF

J: TRBJ1-5
size: -
D: -
V: TRBV19
DNA: TGTGCCAGTAGTATTAGAGGGAGGGGCAGCAATCAGCCCCAGCATTTT
CDR3: CASSIRGRGSNQPQHF

J: TRBJ2-1
size: many
D: -
V: TRBV19
DNA: TGTGCCAGTAGTATGGAGTCCCAATACAATGAGCAGTTCTTC
CDR3: CASSMESQYNEQFF

J: TRBJ1-3
size: -
D: TRBD1
V: TRBV12-3/TRBV12-4
DNA: TGTGCCAGCAGCCCGACAGGGGCAGCCGGAAACACCATATATTTT
CDR3: CASSPTGAAGNTIYF

J: TRBJ2-3
size: -
D: -
V: TRBV29-1
DNA: TGCAGCGTCGGAAGCACTAGCACAGATACGCAGTATTTT
CDR3: CSVGSTSTDTQYF

J: TRBJ2-3
size: -
D: -
V: TRBV15
DNA: TGTGCCACCAGCCCTAAGGGCTTTCGCCCTAGCACAGATACGCAGTATTTT
CDR3: CATSPKGFRPSTDTQYF

J: TRBJ1-1
size: -
D: -
V: TRBV18
DNA: TGTGCCAGCTCACCAATGGGGGATACTGAAGCTTTCTTT
CDR3: CASSPMGDTEAFF

J: TRBJ2-5
size: many
D: -
V: TRBV7-2
DNA: TGTGCCAGCAGCCTACAGGGAGAGTTCGTTCACGGGACCCAGTACTTC
CDR3: CASSLQGEFVHGTQYF

J: TRBJ2-3
size: -
D: -
V: TRBV7-3
DNA: TGTGCCGGCAGCCCAGGCGGACGGGATACGCAGTATTTT
CDR3: CAGSPGGRDTQYF

J: TRBJ2-1
size: many
D: -
V: TRBV28
DNA: TGTGCCAGCAGTTTATACGTGAGCTCCTACAATGAGCAGTTCTTC
CDR3: CASSLYVSSYNEQFF

J: TRBJ1-6
size: many
D: -
V: TRBV2
DNA: TGTGCCAGCAGGGTCGGAATGACACCCCTCCACTTT
CDR3: CASRVGMTPLHF

J: TRBJ1-1
size: few
D: -
V: TRBV10-3
DNA: TGTGCCATCGGTGGGAGGATTGAGAACACTGAAGCTTTCTTT
CDR3: CAIGGRIENTEAFF

J: TRBJ2-7
size: -
D: -
V: TRBV7-9
DNA: TGTGCCAGCAGCTCCTCACGTATCGACAGCTACGAGCAGTACTTC
CDR3: CASSSSRIDSYEQYF

J: TRBJ1-3
size: many
D: -
V: TRBV20-1
DNA: TGCAGTGCCCCGGACAGACGCTCTGGAAACACCATATATTTT
CDR3: CSAPDRRSGNTIYF

J: TRBJ2-3
size: few
D: TRBD2
V: TRBV2
DNA: TGTGCCAGCAGTGAAGGCCTAGCGGGAATAGGAGATACGCAGTATTTT
CDR3: CASSEGLAGIGDTQYF

J: TRBJ2-5
size: many
D: TRBD1
V: TRBV12-3/TRBV12-4
DNA: TGTGCCAGCAATTTGGGACAGAATCAAGAGACCCAGTACTTC
CDR3: CASNLGQNQETQYF

J: TRBJ2-7
size: many
D: -
V: TRBV5-1
DNA: TGCGCCAGCAGCTTGGCTATGTGGGGGTTTCCCTACGAGCAGTACTTC
CDR3: CASSLAMWGFPYEQYF